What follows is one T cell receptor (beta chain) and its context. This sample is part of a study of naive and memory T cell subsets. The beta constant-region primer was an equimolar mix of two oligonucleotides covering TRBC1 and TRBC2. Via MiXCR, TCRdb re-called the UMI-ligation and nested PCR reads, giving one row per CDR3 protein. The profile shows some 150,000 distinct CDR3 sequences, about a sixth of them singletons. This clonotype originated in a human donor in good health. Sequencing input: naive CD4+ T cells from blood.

The CDR3 DNA reads TGTGCCAGCAGCTTGGACGGGGCCTACAATGAGCAGTTCTTC. Protein product: CASSLDGAYNEQFF. The chain has TRBV5-4 and TRBJ2-1, with D perhaps TRBD2 (5 bases). Germline values: CDR1 SGHNT, CDR2 YYREEE (reference sequence). V was cut by 0 bases and J by 2 bases, with 6 bases left in between. The CDR3 has 14 residues.